The clone carrying this T cell receptor beta chain is medium-sized by share. The V end was cut by 0 bases, the J end by 5 bases, with 10 bases between. CDR3 size: 13 residues. In germline, CDR1 is DFQATT, CDR2 SNEGSKA (reference sequence). Using unique molecular identifiers, the investigators prepared the TCRbeta library. One entry per CDR3 protein results from TCRdb running MiXCR on the PCR reads. This sample has approximately 590,000 distinct CDR3 sequences, with about 10% found just once. The record originates from a study of T-cell reconstitution after alpha-beta-depleted transplantation in children.

Sequencing was performed on PBMCs from the stem cell graft donor, taken from the stem cell graft. The J gene is TRBJ2-5, the V gene TRBV20-1; D gene ambiguous. The receptor was derived from a human donor who donated a stem cell graft to a child with acute myeloid leukemia. For the CDR3, the DNA is TGCAGTGCTAGAGAGCCGAAACGGGAGACCCAGTACTTC. This encodes CSAREPKRETQYF.